This T cell receptor beta chain was sequenced in a study of T cells in Graves' hyperthyroidism and ophthalmopathy. Amplification of TCR beta CDR3 regions used RNA as the template. RT-PCR in the first round (using the HTBI primer set) targeted the TCR CDR3. TCRdb ran MiXCR on the multiplex PCR reads and lists one entry per CDR3 protein. The table shows roughly 570,000 distinct CDR3 sequences, with 15% to 18% occurring only once. The patients, who ranged from 18 to 65 in age, presented with newly diagnosed hyperthyroidism lasting under 2 months. Only a few counts were recorded for this clonotype. The germline gives CDR1 SGHRS, CDR2 YFSETQ. J was trimmed by 9 bases and V by 0 bases; bases with no gene match: 6. The CDR3 runs 15 residues.

The sequenced sample consisted of blood. V is TRBV5-1 and J is TRBJ2-2; 9 bases map to TRBD1. The sequence was collected from a woman aged 25 to 39 with Graves' hyperthyroidism. The CDR3 protein is CASSLETTGGRELFF. CDR3 nucleotide sequence: TGCGCCAGCAGCTTGGAAACAACAGGGGGCAGGGAGCTGTTTTTT.